These T cell receptor beta chains were read from a single sample in a study of cytomegalovirus exposure and HLA in healthy donors. Assay used: immunoSEQ multiplex PCR; TCRdb lists only in-frame clones, some missing. The sample lists about 98,000 clones; about 81% were seen once. Sequenced material: PBMCs. The receptors shown here come from a man aged 35-49 years in good health and CMV-seronegative. CDR3s include the opening cysteine and the closing phenylalanine or tryptophan. A D gene is named only where the DNA matches it firmly. The size field is filled for only some rows; it gives once, few, many or a size class.

clone size: once; V gene: TRBV6-1; J gene: TRBJ1-1; D gene: TRBD1; CDR3 DNA: TGTGCCAGCAGAGCCGGGACAGTGAACACTGAAGCTTTCTTT; CDR3 protein: CASRAGTVNTEAFF
clone size: NA; V gene: TRBV5-1; J gene: TRBJ2-1; D gene: TRBD2; CDR3 DNA: TGCGCCAGCAGCTTGACTAGCGGGGCGGTCGCCTACAATGAGCAGTTCTTC; CDR3 protein: CASSLTSGAVAYNEQFF
clone size: NA; V gene: TRBV5-6; J gene: TRBJ2-5; D gene: NA; CDR3 DNA: TGTGCCAGCAGTCTCCGAGAGCCGGGTAGGACCCAGTACTTC; CDR3 protein: CASSLREPGRTQYF
clone size: NA; V gene: TRBV18; J gene: TRBJ1-5; D gene: TRBD1; CDR3 DNA: TGTGCCAGCTCACCGGCGACAGGGAAGGTGGCGCCCCAGCATTTT; CDR3 protein: CASSPATGKVAPQHF
clone size: NA; V gene: TRBV6-1; J gene: TRBJ2-6; D gene: TRBD1; CDR3 DNA: TGTGCCAGCAGTGAATGGAGGGGGACAGGGTCGTCCGGGGCCAACGTCCTGACTTTC; CDR3 protein: CASSEWRGTGSSGANVLTF
clone size: NA; V gene: TRBV4-2; J gene: TRBJ2-7; D gene: TRBD1; CDR3 DNA: TGTGCCAGCAGCCCAAACAGGGGCCACTCCTACGAGCAGTACTTC; CDR3 protein: CASSPNRGHSYEQYF
clone size: NA; V gene: TRBV29-1; J gene: TRBJ1-2; D gene: NA; CDR3 DNA: TGCAGCGTTGAACGAGGGCGGGGAGGTAATGGCTACACCTTC; CDR3 protein: CSVERGRGGNGYTF
clone size: NA; V gene: TRBV29-1; J gene: TRBJ1-1; D gene: NA; CDR3 DNA: TGCAGCAACCCAGTCCCCGAGGGCCGGGAACCGATGAGGACTGAAGCTTTCTTT; CDR3 protein: CSNPVPEGREPMRTEAFF
clone size: NA; V gene: TRBV5-1; J gene: TRBJ2-1; D gene: TRBD1; CDR3 DNA: TGCGCCAGCAGCTTGCCAACAGGGACAGGGGGCTACAATGAGCAGTTCTTC; CDR3 protein: CASSLPTGTGGYNEQFF
clone size: NA; V gene: TRBV7-6; J gene: TRBJ2-5; D gene: NA; CDR3 DNA: TGTGCCAGCAGCCACCGACAGCAAGAGACCCAGTACTTC; CDR3 protein: CASSHRQQETQYF
clone size: NA; V gene: TRBV6-6; J gene: TRBJ2-7; D gene: TRBD1; CDR3 DNA: TGTGCCAGCGGATTCCCCCGGGACAGGGGGTACGAGCAGTACTTC; CDR3 protein: CASGFPRDRGYEQYF
clone size: NA; V gene: TRBV4-1; J gene: TRBJ2-5; D gene: TRBD1; CDR3 DNA: TGCGCCAGCAGTACGACCGGGACAGGCCAAGAGACCCAGTACTTC; CDR3 protein: CASSTTGTGQETQYF
clone size: NA; V gene: TRBV6-1; J gene: TRBJ1-5; D gene: TRBD1; CDR3 DNA: TGTGCCAGCAGTGGGGGACAGGGGTTTAGCAATCAGCCCCAGCATTTT; CDR3 protein: CASSGGQGFSNQPQHF
clone size: NA; V gene: TRBV2; J gene: TRBJ2-2; D gene: NA; CDR3 DNA: TGTGCCAGCAGGGCGGGACCTCCGAACACCGGGGAGCTGTTTTTT; CDR3 protein: CASRAGPPNTGELFF
clone size: NA; V gene: TRBV6-4; J gene: TRBJ1-1; D gene: NA; CDR3 DNA: TGTGCCAGCAGTGTGACAGGTATGAACACTGAAGCTTTCTTT; CDR3 protein: CASSVTGMNTEAFF
clone size: NA; V gene: TRBV5-1; J gene: TRBJ1-1; D gene: NA; CDR3 DNA: TGCGCCAGCAGCTTGACTCGGGGTCGGGGCACTGAAGCTTTCTTT; CDR3 protein: CASSLTRGRGTEAFF
clone size: NA; V gene: TRBV9; J gene: TRBJ1-2; D gene: TRBD1; CDR3 DNA: TGTGCCAGCAGCGACCGGGACAGAAAGAGGAGCGGTGGCTACACCTTC; CDR3 protein: CASSDRDRKRSGGYTF
clone size: once; V gene: TRBV5-4; J gene: TRBJ1-2; D gene: TRBD1; CDR3 DNA: TGTGCCAGCAGCACCCGGGACAGCCGCTATGGCTACACCTTC; CDR3 protein: CASSTRDSRYGYTF
clone size: NA; V gene: TRBV6-6; J gene: TRBJ2-3; D gene: TRBD1; CDR3 DNA: TGTGCCAGCAGTCGGACAGGGAACACAGATACGCAGTATTTT; CDR3 protein: CASSRTGNTDTQYF